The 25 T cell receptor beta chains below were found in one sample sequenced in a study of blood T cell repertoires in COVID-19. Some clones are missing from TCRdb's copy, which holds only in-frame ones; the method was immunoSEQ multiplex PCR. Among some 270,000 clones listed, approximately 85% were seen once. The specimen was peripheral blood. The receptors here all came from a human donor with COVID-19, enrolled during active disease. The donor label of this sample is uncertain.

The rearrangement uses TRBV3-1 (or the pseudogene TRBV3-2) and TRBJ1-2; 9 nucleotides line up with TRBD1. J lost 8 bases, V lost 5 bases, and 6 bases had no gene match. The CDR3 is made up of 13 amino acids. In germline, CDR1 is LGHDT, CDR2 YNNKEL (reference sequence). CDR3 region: CASSEQGAGGYTF. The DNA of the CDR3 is TGTGCCAGCAGCGAACAGGGGGCGGGCGGCTACACCTTC.

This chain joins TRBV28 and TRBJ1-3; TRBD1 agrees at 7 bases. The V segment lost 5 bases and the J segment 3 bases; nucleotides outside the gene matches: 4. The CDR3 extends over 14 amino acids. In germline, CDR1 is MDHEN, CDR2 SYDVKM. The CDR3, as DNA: TGTGCCAGCAGTCGTGGGGACAGTGGAAACACCATATATTTT. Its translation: CASSRGDSGNTIYF.

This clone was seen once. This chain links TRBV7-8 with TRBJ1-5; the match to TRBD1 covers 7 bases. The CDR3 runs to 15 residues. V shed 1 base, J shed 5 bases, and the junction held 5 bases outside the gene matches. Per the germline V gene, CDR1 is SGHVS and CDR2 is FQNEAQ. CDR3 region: CASSLVTGPHQPQHF. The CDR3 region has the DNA TGTGCCAGCAGCTTAGTGACAGGGCCCCATCAGCCCCAGCATTTT.

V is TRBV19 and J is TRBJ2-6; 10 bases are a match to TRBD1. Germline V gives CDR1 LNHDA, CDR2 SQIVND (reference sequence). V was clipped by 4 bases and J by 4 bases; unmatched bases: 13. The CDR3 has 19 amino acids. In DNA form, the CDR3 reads TGTGCCAGTAGTAAGGGGCAGGGACAGGGGATAGACGGGGCCAACGTCCTGACTTTC. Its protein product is CASSKGQGQGIDGANVLTF. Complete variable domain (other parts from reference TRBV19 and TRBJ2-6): DGGITQSPKYLFRKEGQNVTLSCEQNLNHDAMYWYRQDPGQGLRLIYYSQIVNDFQKGDIAEGYSVSREKKESFPLTVTSAQKNPTAFYLCASSKGQGQGIDGANVLTFGAGSRLTVL.

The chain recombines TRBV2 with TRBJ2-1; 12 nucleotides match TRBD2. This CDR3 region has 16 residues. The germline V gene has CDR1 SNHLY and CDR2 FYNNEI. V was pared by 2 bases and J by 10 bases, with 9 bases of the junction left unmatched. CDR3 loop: CASSEFGLAGTAEQFF. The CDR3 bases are TGTGCCAGCAGTGAATTCGGACTAGCGGGGACGGCAGAGCAGTTCTTC.

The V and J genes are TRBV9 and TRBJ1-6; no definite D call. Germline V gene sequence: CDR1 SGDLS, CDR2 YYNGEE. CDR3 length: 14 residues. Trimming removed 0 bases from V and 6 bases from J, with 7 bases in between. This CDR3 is CASSVGQANSPLHF. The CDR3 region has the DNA TGTGCCAGCAGCGTAGGCCAGGCTAATTCACCCCTCCACTTT.

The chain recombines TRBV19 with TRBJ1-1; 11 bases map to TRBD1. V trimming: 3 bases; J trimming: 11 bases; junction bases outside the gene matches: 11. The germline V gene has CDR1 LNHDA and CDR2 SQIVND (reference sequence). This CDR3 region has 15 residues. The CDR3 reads CASSISRTGGGGAFF. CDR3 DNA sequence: TGTGCCAGTAGTATTTCCCGGACAGGGGGCGGAGGTGCTTTCTTT.

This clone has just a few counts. This CDR3 is CSVAPSGYDQPQHF. As DNA, the CDR3 is TGCAGCGTTGCCCCTTCGGGGTATGATCAGCCCCAGCATTTT. The chain joins TRBV29-1 to TRBJ1-5; no firm D call. With 4 bases removed from V and 5 bases from J, the gap between germline ends came to 15 bases. The V gene's germline CDR1 is SQVTM and CDR2 ANQGSEA. The CDR3 has 14 residues. Looking up the rest from reference TRBV29-1 and TRBJ1-5 gives the full variable domain: SAVISQKPSRDICQRGTSLTIQCQVDSQVTMMFWYRQQPGQSLTLIATANQGSEATYESGFVIDKFPISRPNLTFSTLTVSNMSPEDSSIYLCSVAPSGYDQPQHFGDGTRLSIL.

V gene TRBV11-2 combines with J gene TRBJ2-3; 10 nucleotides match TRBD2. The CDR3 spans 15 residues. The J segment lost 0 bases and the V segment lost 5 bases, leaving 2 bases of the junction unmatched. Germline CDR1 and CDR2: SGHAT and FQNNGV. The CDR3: CASSPSGRSTDTQYF. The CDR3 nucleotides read TGTGCCAGCAGCCCTAGCGGGAGAAGCACAGATACGCAGTATTTT.

In DNA, the CDR3 is TGTGCCAGCAGTTACATTCAGGGGAGGAACACTGAAGCTTTCTTT. Amino acid sequence: CASSYIQGRNTEAFF. This chain links TRBV6-5 with TRBJ1-1, with D possibly TRBD1 on 6 matching bases. The CDR3 loop spans 15 amino acids. V was pared by 2 bases and J by 1 base, with 11 bases between. The V gene's germline CDR1 is MNHEY and CDR2 SVGAGI.

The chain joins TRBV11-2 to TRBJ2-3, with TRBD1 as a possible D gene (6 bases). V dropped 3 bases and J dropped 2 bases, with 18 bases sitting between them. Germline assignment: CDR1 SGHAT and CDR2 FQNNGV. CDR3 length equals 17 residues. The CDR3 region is CASSFRGGAPTTDTQYF. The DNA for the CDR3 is TGTGCCAGCAGCTTTAGAGGGGGAGCGCCCACCACAGATACGCAGTATTTT.

The CDR3 loop reads CASSLGSSSPQETQYF. Written as DNA, the CDR3 is TGTGCCAGCAGCTTAGGGTCTAGCAGCCCCCAAGAGACCCAGTACTTC. The genes are TRBV7-2 and TRBJ2-5, with D maybe TRBD2 (5 bases). Germline V lookup: CDR1 SGHTA, CDR2 FQGNSA. The CDR3 spans 16 residues. V shed 1 base and J shed 1 base, with 13 bases lying between them.

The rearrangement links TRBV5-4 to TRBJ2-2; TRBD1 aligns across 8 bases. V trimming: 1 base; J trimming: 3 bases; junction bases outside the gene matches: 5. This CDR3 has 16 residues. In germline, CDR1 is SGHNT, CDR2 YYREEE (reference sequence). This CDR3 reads CASSLQYRGDTGELFF. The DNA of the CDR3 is TGTGCCAGCAGCTTGCAGTACAGGGGGGACACCGGGGAGCTGTTTTTT.

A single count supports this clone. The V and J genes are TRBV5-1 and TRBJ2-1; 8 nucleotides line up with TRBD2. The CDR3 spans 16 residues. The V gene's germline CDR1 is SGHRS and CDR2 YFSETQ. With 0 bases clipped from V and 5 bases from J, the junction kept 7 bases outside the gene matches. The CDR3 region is CASSLGPAGVNNEQFF. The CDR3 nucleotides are TGCGCCAGCAGCTTGGGTCCAGCGGGGGTTAACAATGAGCAGTTCTTC.

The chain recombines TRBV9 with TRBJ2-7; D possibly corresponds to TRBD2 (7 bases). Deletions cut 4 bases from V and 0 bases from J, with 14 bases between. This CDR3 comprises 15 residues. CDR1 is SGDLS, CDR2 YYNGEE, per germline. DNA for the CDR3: TGTGCCAGCAGCCCTCGGGGAGGGGGCTCCTACGAGCAGTACTTC. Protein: CASSPRGGGSYEQYF.

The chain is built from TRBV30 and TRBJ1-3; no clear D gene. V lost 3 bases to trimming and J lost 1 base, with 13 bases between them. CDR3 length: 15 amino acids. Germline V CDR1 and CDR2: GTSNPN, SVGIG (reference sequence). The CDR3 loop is CAWSRSGESGNTIYF. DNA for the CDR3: TGTGCCTGGAGCCGTAGCGGGGAATCTGGAAACACCATATATTTT.

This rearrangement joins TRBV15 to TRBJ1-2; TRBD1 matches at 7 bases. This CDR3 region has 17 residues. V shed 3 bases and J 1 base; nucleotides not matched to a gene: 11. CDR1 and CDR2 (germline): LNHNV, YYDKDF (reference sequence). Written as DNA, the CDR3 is TGTGCCACCAGCAGGGGCTCAGGGGGACCTCTTAACTATGGCTACACCTTC. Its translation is CATSRGSGGPLNYGYTF.

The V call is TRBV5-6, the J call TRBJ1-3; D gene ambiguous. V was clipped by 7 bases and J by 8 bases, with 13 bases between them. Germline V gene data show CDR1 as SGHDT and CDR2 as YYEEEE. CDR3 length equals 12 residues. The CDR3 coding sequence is TGTGCCAGCCTTGGAGACGGGGACACCATATATTTT. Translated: CASLGDGDTIYF.

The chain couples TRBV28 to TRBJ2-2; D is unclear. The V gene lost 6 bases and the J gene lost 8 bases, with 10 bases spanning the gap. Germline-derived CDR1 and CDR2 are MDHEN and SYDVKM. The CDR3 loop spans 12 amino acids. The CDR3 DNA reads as TGTGCCAGCAGCCTGGCCAGGGGGGAGCTGTTTTTT. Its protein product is CASSLARGELFF.

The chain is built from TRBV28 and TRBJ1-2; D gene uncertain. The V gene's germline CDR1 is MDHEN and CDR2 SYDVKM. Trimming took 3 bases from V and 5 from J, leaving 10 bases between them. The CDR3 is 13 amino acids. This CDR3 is CASSLPATYGYTF. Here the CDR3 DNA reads TGTGCCAGCAGTTTGCCCGCAACTTATGGCTACACCTTC.

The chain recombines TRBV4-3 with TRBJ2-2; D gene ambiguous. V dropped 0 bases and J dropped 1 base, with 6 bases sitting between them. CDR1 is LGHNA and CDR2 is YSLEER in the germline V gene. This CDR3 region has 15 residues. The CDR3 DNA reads TGCGCCAGCAGCCAAGACTTCCTGAACACCGGGGAGCTGTTTTTT. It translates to CASSQDFLNTGELFF.

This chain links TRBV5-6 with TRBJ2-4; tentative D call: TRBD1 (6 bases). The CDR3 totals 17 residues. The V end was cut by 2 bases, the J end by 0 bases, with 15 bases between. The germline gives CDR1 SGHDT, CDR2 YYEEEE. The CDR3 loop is CASSFGTTRGAKNIQYF. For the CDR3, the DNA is TGTGCCAGCAGCTTCGGGACAACGAGAGGAGCCAAAAACATTCAGTACTTC.

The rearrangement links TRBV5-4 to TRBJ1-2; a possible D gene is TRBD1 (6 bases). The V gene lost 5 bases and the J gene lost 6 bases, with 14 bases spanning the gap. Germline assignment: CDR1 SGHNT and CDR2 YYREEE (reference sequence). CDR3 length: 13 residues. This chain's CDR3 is CASSNQGTDGYTF. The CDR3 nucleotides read TGTGCCAGCAGTAATCAGGGGACGGATGGCTACACCTTC.

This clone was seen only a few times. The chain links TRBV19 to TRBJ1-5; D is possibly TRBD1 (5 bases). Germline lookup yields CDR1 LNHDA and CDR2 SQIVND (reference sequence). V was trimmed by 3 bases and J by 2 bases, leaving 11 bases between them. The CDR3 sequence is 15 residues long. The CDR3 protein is CASSMTGAGNQPQHF. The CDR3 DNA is TGTGCCAGTAGTATGACTGGGGCCGGCAATCAGCCCCAGCATTTT. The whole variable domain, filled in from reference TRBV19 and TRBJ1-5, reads DGGITQSPKYLFRKEGQNVTLSCEQNLNHDAMYWYRQDPGQGLRLIYYSQIVNDFQKGDIAEGYSVSREKKESFPLTVTSAQKNPTAFYLCASSMTGAGNQPQHFGDGTRLSIL.

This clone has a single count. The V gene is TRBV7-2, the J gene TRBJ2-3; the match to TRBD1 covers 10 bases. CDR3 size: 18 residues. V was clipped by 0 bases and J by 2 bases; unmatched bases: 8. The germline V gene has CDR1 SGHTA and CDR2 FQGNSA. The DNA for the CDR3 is TGTGCCAGCAGCTTAGCGTTTAGGACAGGGGGAACCACAGATACGCAGTATTTT. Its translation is CASSLAFRTGGTTDTQYF. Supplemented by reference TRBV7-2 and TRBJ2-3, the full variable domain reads GAGVSQSPSNKVTEKGKDVELRCDPISGHTALYWYRQSLGQGLEFLIYFQGNSAPDKSGLPSDRFSAERTGGSVSTLTIQRTQQEDSAVYLCASSLAFRTGGTTDTQYFGPGTRLTVL.